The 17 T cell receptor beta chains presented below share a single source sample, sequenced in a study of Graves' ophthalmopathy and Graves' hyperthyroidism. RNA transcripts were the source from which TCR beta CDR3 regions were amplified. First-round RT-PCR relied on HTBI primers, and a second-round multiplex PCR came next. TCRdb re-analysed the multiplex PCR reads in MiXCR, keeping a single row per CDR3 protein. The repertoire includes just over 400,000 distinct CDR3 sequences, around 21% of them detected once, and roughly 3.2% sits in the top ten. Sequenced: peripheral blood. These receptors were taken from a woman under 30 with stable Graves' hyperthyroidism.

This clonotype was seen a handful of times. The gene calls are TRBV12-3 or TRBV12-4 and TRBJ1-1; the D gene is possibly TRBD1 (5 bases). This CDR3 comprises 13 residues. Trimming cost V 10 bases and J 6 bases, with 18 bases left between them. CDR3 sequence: CATETPEGPEAFF. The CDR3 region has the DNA TGTGCCACCGAGACACCCGAGGGGCCTGAAGCTTTCTTT.

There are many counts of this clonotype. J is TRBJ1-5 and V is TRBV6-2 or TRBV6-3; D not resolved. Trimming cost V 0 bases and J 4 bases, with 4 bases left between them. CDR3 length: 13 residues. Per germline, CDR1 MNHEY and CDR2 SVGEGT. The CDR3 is CASSYSQNQPQHF. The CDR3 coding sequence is TGTGCCAGCAGTTACTCGCAAAATCAGCCCCAGCATTTT.

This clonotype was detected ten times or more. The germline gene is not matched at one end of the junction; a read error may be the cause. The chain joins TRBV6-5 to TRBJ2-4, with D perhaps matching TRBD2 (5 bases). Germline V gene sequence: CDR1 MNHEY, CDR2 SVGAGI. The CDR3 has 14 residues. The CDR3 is CATISDSAKNIKYF. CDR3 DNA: TGTGCCACCATTTCGGACTCTGCCAAAAACATTAAGTACTTC.

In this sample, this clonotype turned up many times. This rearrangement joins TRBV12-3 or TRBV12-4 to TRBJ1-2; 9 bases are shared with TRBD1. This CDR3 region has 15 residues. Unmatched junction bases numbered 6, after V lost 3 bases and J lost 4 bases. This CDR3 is CASSFHGQGPYGYTF. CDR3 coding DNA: TGTGCCAGCAGTTTTCACGGACAGGGGCCCTATGGCTACACCTTC.

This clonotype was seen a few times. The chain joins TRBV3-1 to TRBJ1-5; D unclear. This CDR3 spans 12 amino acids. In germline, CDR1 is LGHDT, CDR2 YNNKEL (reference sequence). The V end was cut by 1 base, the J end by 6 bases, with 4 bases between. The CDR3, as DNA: TGTGCCAGCAGCCAAGGTTTTCAGCCCCAGCATTTT. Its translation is CASSQGFQPQHF.

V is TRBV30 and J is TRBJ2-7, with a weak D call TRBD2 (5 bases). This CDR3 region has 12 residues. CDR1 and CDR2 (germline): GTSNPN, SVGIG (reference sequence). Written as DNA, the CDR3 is TGTGCTCTAGCCCGGAGCTCCTACGAGCAGTACTTC. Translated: CALARSSYEQYF.

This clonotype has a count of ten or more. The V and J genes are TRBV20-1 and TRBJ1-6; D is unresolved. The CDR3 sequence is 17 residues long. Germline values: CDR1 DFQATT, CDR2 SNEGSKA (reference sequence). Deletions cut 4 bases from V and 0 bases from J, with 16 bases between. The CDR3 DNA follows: TGCAGTGCTAAGTTTAGGCAGTTGAGCTCCTATAATTCACCCCTCCACTTT. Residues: CSAKFRQLSSYNSPLHF.

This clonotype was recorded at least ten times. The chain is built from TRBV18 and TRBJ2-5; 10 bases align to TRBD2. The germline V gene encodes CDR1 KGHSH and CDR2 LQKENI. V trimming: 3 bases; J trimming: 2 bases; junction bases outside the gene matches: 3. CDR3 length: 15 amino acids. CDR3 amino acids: CASSPGLASQETQYF. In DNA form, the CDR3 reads TGTGCCAGCTCACCGGGACTAGCGTCACAAGAGACCCAGTACTTC. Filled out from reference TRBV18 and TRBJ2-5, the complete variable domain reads NAGVMQNPRHLVRRRGQEARLRCSPMKGHSHVYWYRQLPEEGLKFMVYLQKENIIDESGMPKERFSAEFPKEGPSILRIQQVVRGDSAAYFCASSPGLASQETQYFGPGTRLLVL.

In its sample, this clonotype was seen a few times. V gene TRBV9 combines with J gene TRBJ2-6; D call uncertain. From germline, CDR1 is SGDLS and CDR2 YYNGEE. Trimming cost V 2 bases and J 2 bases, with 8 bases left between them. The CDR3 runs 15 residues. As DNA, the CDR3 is TGTGCCAGCAGCGTTGCCGGGCCTGGGGCCAACGTCCTGACTTTC. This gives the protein CASSVAGPGANVLTF. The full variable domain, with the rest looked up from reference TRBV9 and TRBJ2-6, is DSGVTQTPKHLITATGQRVTLRCSPRSGDLSVYWYQQSLDQGLQFLIQYYNGEERAKGNILERFSAQQFPDLHSELNLSSLELGDSALYFCASSVAGPGANVLTFGAGSRLTVL.

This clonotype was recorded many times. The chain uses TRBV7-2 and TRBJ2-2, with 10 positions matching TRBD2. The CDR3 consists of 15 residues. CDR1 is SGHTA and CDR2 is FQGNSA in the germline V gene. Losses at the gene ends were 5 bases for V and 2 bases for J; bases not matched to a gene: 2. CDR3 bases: TGTGCCAGCAGCCGGACTAGCGGTAACACCGGGGAGCTGTTTTTT. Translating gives CASSRTSGNTGELFF.

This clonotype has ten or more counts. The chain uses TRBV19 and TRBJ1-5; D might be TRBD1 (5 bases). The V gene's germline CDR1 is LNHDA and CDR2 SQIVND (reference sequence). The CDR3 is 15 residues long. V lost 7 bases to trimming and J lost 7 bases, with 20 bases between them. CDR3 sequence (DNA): TGTGCCAGTACCACACGGCAGGGTGGGGGACAGCCCCAGCATTTT. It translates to CASTTRQGGGQPQHF.

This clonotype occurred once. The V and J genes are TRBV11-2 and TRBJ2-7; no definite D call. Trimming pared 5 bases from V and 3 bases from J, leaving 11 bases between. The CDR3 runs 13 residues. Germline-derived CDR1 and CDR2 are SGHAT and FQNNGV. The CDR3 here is CASSDDGSYEQYF. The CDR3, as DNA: TGTGCCAGCAGCGACGACGGAAGCTACGAGCAGTACTTC.

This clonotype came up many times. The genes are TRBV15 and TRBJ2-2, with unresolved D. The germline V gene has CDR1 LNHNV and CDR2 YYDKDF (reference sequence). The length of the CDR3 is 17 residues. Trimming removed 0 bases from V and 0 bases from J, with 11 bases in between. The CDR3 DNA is TGTGCCACCAGCAGAGATCGGGTTACTTCGAACACCGGGGAGCTGTTTTTT. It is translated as CATSRDRVTSNTGELFF.

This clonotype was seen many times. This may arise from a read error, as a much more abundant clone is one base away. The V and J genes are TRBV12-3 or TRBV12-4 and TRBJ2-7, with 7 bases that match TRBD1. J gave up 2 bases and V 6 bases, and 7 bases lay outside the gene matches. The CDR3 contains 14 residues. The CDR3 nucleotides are TGTGCCAGCAGCTCCGGGACAGAGACCTACGAGCAGTACTTC. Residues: CASSSGTETYEQYF.

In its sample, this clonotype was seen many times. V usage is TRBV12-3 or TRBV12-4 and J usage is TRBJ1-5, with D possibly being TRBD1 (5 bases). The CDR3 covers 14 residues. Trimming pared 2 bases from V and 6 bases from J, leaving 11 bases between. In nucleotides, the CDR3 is TGTGCCAGCAGTTTAACGGGGGTAACTCAGCCCCAGCATTTT. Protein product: CASSLTGVTQPQHF.

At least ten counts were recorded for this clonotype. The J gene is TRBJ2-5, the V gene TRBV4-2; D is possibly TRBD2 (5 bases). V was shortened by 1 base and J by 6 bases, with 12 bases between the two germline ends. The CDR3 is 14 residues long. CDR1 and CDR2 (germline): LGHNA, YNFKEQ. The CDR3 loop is CASSQGLGMQTQYF. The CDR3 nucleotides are TGTGCCAGCAGCCAAGGCCTCGGGATGCAGACCCAGTACTTC.

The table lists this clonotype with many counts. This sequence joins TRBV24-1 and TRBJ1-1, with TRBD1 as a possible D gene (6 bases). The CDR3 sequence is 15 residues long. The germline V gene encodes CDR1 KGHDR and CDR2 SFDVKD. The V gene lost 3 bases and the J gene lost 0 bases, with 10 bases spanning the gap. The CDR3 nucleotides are TGTGCCACCAGTGATGGGGGGGGCATGAACACTGAAGCTTTCTTT. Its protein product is CATSDGGGMNTEAFF.